The source of this TCR beta chain is a study of shared clonotypes between healthy human individuals. Study context: CD4 naive and CD4 memory each took three plates per donor, while CD8 naive took two and CD8 memory one. Points from the study as a whole: The study found roughly 5% of naive CD4 clonotypes shared across four donors. Non-shared clonotypes were found to have lower generation probabilities than the clonotypes that were shared by all four of the sorted-subset donors.

This clone showed up just once. Antigen: not known. Naive-designated CD8 cells lacked CD45RO, were positively enriched for CCR7, and omitted terminally differentiated effector memory CD45RA+ cells. Recent acute infections and vaccinations were absent in the healthy HIV-negative adult donors. The protocol was immunoSEQ multiplex PCR, while the TCRdb copy is restricted to in-frame clones and leaves out a portion. Of some 2 million clones in the sample, about 95% were seen once. The CDR3 sequence is 13 residues long. Germline assignment: CDR1 SNHLY and CDR2 FYNNEI. The V end was cut by 3 bases, the J end by 3 bases, with 9 bases between.

This TCR was sampled from a man aged 18-30 years in good health. Specimen: naive CD8+ T cells sorted from blood. The rearrangement links TRBV2 to TRBJ2-7, with D possibly matching TRBD1 (6 bases). The CDR3 sequence is CASSEGAVYEQYF. The CDR3 coding sequence is TGTGCCAGCAGTGAGGGGGCTGTCTACGAGCAGTACTTC. Looking up the rest from reference TRBV2 and TRBJ2-7 gives the full variable domain: EPEVTQTPSHQVTQMGQEVILRCVPISNHLYFYWYRQILGQKVEFLVSFYNNEISEKSEIFDDQFSVERPDGSNFTLKIRSTKLEDSAMYFCASSEGAVYEQYFGPGTRLTVT.